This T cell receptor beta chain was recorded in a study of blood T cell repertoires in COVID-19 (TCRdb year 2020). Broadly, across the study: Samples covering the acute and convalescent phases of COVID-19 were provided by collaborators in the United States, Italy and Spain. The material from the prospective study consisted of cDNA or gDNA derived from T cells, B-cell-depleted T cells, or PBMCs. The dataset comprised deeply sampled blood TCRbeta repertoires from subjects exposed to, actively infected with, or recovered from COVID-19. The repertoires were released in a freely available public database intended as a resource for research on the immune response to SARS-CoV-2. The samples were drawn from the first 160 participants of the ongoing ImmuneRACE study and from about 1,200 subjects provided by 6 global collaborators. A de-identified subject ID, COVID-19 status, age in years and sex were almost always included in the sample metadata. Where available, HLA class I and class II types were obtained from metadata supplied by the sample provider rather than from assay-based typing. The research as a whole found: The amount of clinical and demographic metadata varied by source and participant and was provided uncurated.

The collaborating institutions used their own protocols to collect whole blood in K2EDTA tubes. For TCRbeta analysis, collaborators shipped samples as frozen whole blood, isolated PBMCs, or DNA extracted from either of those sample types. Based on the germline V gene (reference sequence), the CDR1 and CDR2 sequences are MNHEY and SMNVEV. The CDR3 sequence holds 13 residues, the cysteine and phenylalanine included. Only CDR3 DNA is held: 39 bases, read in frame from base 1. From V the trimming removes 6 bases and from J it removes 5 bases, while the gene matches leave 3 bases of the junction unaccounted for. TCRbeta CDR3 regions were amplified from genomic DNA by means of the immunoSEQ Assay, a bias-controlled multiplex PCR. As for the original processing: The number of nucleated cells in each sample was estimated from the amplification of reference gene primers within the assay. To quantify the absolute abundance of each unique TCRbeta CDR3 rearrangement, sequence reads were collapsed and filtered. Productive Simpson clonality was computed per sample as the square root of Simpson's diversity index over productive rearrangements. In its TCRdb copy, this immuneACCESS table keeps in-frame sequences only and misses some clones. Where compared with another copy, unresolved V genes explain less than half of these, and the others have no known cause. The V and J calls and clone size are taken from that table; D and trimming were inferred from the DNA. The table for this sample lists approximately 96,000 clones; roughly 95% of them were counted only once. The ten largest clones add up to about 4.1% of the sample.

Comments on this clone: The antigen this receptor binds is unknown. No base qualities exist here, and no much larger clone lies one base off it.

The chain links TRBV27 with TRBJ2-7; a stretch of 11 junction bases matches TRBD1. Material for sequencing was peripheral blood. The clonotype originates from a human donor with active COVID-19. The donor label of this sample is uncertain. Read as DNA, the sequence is TGTGCCAGCAGGGGGGACAGGGGGAACGAGCAGTACTTC. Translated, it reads CASRGDRGNEQYF.